The present T cell receptor (beta chain) was sequenced within a study of cytomegalovirus exposure and HLA in healthy donors. Study findings and constraints: Exclusion as indistinguishable affected some V segments, including TRBV6-2 and TRBV6-3. A few chains tied to CMV proved CMV antigen-specific in vitro. The classifier reportedly diagnosed cytomegalovirus status with high specificity and sensitivity.

The PCR ran on 60 Vbeta and 13 Jbeta primers. Data came from immunoSEQ multiplex PCR; TCRdb stores just in-frame clones and leaves some out. The sample has more than 85,000 clones, 60% to 85% seen once; the top ten hold 8.5% to 10%. The length of the CDR3 is 17 residues. The V and J ends lost 0 bases and 1 base respectively, with 13 bases between them. Germline V gene lookup returns CDR1 LNHNV and CDR2 YYDKDF (reference sequence). To note about this clone: Antigen: not known.

The sequence was collected from a woman aged 40 to 55 in good health and CMV-seropositive. Specimen: PBMCs. This sequence joins TRBV15 and TRBJ1-5; unclear D gene. The CDR3 region is CATSREVLRVSNQPQHF. CDR3 nucleotide sequence: TGTGCCACCAGCAGAGAGGTGTTGAGGGTAAGCAATCAGCCCCAGCATTTT.